This T cell receptor beta chain was captured by sequencing in a study of OX40 agonist ivuxolimab in advanced cancers. Study information: An agonistic human IgG2 monoclonal antibody against OX40 (CD134) was given. Participants could have had prior anti-PD-1, anti-PD-L1 or anti-CTLA-4 therapy, and more than 35% had some. Patients undergoing dose escalation presented with hepatocellular carcinoma, melanoma, renal cell or head and neck cancer.

Blood got drawn at baseline, again on cycle 4 day 1, and then on cycle 7 day 1. V was cut by 2 bases and J by 2 bases, with 9 bases left in between. Germline V gene sequence: CDR1 SGHDT, CDR2 YYEEEE. There are 14 residues in the CDR3. Assay: immunoSEQ multiplex PCR; the TCRdb copy retains only in-frame clones and omits some. This table has tens of thousands of clones, approximately 80% appearing once. The chain carries TRBV5-6 and TRBJ2-3, with no clear D. The sequence came from an adult with an advanced solid tumor such as melanoma, head and neck, liver or kidney cancer. Sequencing used CD4+ or CD8+ T cells sorted from blood, obtained in a trial of the OX40 agonist ivuxolimab. CDR3 sequence (DNA): TGTGCCAGCAGCTTCGTGCAGGACACAGATACGCAGTATTTT. Protein: CASSFVQDTDTQYF.